The 6 T cell receptor beta chains given below trace back to one sample, sequenced in a study of blood T cell repertoires in COVID-19. Produced via immunoSEQ multiplex PCR; TCRdb's table is partial and in-frame only. This sample carries approximately 170,000 clones, around 79% of them seen once, and the ten largest clones take around 12%. Material: peripheral blood. The receptors shown here come from a woman in her forties or fifties with acute or convalescent COVID-19.

This clone was detected once. The chain couples TRBV28 to TRBJ2-1; 10 nucleotides line up with TRBD1. The CDR3 is made up of 13 amino acids. Germline assignment: CDR1 MDHEN and CDR2 SYDVKM. In DNA form, the CDR3 reads TGTGCGACCCGACAGGGGGCAAGGAATGAGCAGTTCTTC. Residues: CATRQGARNEQFF.

The chain is built from TRBV27 and TRBJ1-3, with 7 bases lining up with TRBD1. The junction had 12 bases not matched to a gene; V was cut back by 4 bases and J by 0 bases. The germline V gene encodes CDR1 MNHEY and CDR2 SMNVEV (reference sequence). The CDR3 spans 18 residues. In nucleotides, the CDR3 is TGTGCCAGCAGTTCGACAGGGAAAAGGGGCTACTCTGGAAACACCATATATTTT. Translated: CASSSTGKRGYSGNTIYF.

V usage is TRBV7-2 and J usage is TRBJ2-7; a weak D match, TRBD1 (5 bases). The CDR3 runs to 12 residues. Looked up from germline, CDR1 is SGHTA and CDR2 is FQGNSA. V was cut by 1 base and J by 7 bases, with 8 bases left in between. CDR3 loop: CASSLVGREQYF. In DNA, the CDR3 is TGTGCCAGCAGCTTAGTGGGGCGAGAGCAGTACTTC.

The table lists this clone with a count of one. J is TRBJ1-1 and V is TRBV18, with D possibly TRBD1 on 6 matching bases. Per the germline V gene, CDR1 is KGHSH and CDR2 is LQKENI. V was trimmed by 1 base and J by 6 bases, leaving 12 bases between them. The CDR3 has 14 residues. For the CDR3, the DNA is TGTGCCAGCTCACCACTTACAGGGTCCCCTGAAGCTTTCTTT. This sequence encodes CASSPLTGSPEAFF.

J is TRBJ2-5 and V is TRBV19; 8 bases agree with TRBD1. Germline loops: CDR1 LNHDA, CDR2 SQIVND (reference sequence). The CDR3 is made up of 15 amino acids. The J segment lost 4 bases and the V segment lost 1 base, leaving 5 bases of the junction unmatched. The CDR3 coding sequence is TGTGCCAGTAGTATAGGAGGACAGGGAACAGAGACCCAGTACTTC. Encoded protein: CASSIGGQGTETQYF.

The V and J genes are TRBV6-6 and TRBJ2-6; D is uncertain. Per the germline V gene, CDR1 is MNHNY and CDR2 is SVGAGI (reference sequence). V was cut by 3 bases and J by 0 bases, with 6 bases left in between. This CDR3 spans 15 amino acids. CDR3: CASSYSGSGANVLTF. CDR3 nucleotide sequence: TGTGCCAGCAGTTATTCCGGCTCTGGGGCCAACGTCCTGACTTTC.